The sequence of this T cell receptor beta chain was determined in a study of a mutant IDH1 vaccine in newly diagnosed glioma. Turning to the study itself: Sex distribution of treated patients was around 62% male and roughly 38% female; mean age was around 40 years.

Study results and limitations: Vaccine-induced immune responses were detected in 85% to 95% of patients.

Noted time point: baseline, week 1 (first vaccination visit). Treatment denoted: pre-vaccination baseline after standard-of-care therapy. Donors harbored newly found WHO grade 3 or 4 IDH1-mutant, ATRX-lost astrocytomas. V was clipped by 4 bases and J by 1 base, with 12 bases between them. Per the germline V gene, CDR1 is SQVTM and CDR2 is ANQGSEA. This CDR3 spans 14 amino acids. Notes on this clone: Antigen: not known.

Measured with immunoSEQ multiplex PCR; TCRdb has only the in-frame clones, and not every one. This sample has about 35,000 clones, with about 88% found just once. The sequence was collected from a woman between 40 and 50 years old with glioma. This chain connects TRBV29-1 to TRBJ2-3, with D possibly being TRBD2 (6 bases). The sample consisted of PBMCs, taken from a glioma patient treated with radiotherapy, temozolomide or both. Written as DNA, the CDR3 is TGCAGCGTTGCGGGCGGGGTTGGCACAGATACGCAGTATTTT. Residues: CSVAGGVGTDTQYF.